The 24 T cell receptor beta chains presented below share a single source sample, sequenced in a study of T cell repertoires in cytomegalovirus infection. TCRdb independently ran MiXCR on the reads; one entry per CDR3 protein. The sample has about 900,000 distinct CDR3 sequences; approximately 31% are singletons. What these receptors recognize is not known. The input for sequencing was cultured CD8+ T cells from PBMCs, taken from culture after CMV antigen stimulation. These receptors all stem from a human donor in good health (CMV status not recorded). Some clones in this sample may be carry-over from other donors' samples.

The V and J genes are TRBV11-2 and TRBJ2-3; 7 bases match TRBD2. Trimming removed 4 bases from V and 4 bases from J; junction bases left unmatched: 11. This CDR3 region has 16 residues. Germline CDR1 is SGHAT and CDR2 is FQNNGV. CDR3 coding DNA: TGTGCCAGCAGCTCCGGACCGGGAGGAGGACCAGATACGCAGTATTTT. Protein sequence: CASSSGPGGGPDTQYF.

This clonotype was detected a few times. The CDR3 protein is CASSQDFGRTGEREAFF. CDR3 nucleotides: TGTGCCAGCAGCCAAGATTTCGGCAGGACAGGGGAGCGTGAAGCTTTCTTT. V is TRBV14 and J is TRBJ1-1; 9 nucleotides line up with TRBD1. Germline V gene data show CDR1 as SGHDN and CDR2 as FVKESK. The J segment lost 7 bases and the V segment lost 0 bases, leaving 12 bases of the junction unmatched. The CDR3 is 17 residues long.

As regards this clonotype: An end of the junction does not agree with germline; a read error may underlie this. V and J are TRBV6-8 and TRBJ2-1, with D possibly matching TRBD1 (5 bases). The CDR3 runs 15 residues. Per the germline V gene, CDR1 is MNHGY and CDR2 is SAAAGT. In nucleotides, the CDR3 is TGTGCCAGCAGGAAAGTAGACAGCTCCTACCATGAGCAGTTCTTC. It specifies CASRKVDSSYHEQFF.

The chain is built from TRBV2 and TRBJ2-1, with 10 bases fitting TRBD2. CDR1 SNHLY and CDR2 FYNNEI come from the germline V gene. The CDR3 extends over 17 amino acids. J gave up 4 bases and V 3 bases, and 9 bases lay outside the gene matches. The CDR3 nucleotides read TGTGCCAGCAGTGATTGGCTAGCGGGGGAAGCTTACAATGAGCAGTTCTTC. Its protein is CASSDWLAGEAYNEQFF.

The CDR3 nucleotides are TGTGCCAGCAGCCCCTCTAGCCCGTCAAACACTGAAGCTTTCTTT. Encoded protein: CASSPSSPSNTEAFF. The chain recombines TRBV7-9 with TRBJ1-1, with no clear D. The V gene lost 5 bases and the J gene lost 2 bases, with 15 bases spanning the gap. The germline V gene has CDR1 SEHNR and CDR2 FQNEAQ (reference sequence). CDR3 length: 15 residues.

This sequence joins TRBV2 and TRBJ1-3, with D possibly TRBD1 on 6 matching bases. Trimming stripped 3 bases from V and 0 bases from J, with 18 bases between. The CDR3 loop spans 18 amino acids. CDR1 is SNHLY and CDR2 is FYNNEI in the germline V gene. This CDR3 reads CASSEVAGEGYSGNTIYF. The CDR3 DNA reads TGTGCCAGCAGTGAGGTGGCAGGGGAAGGATACTCTGGAAACACCATATATTTT.

V usage is TRBV28 and J usage is TRBJ2-1; 9 bases match TRBD2. Germline CDR1 MDHEN, CDR2 SYDVKM. V shed 2 bases and J 5 bases; nucleotides not matched to a gene: 13. The CDR3 spans 18 residues. CDR3 nucleotides: TGTGCCAGCAGTTTAATACTATATGGGTCTAGCGGGAACAATGAGCAGTTCTTC. Translating it yields CASSLILYGSSGNNEQFF.

This clonotype has only a few counts. This sequence joins TRBV7-9 and TRBJ2-5; the match to TRBD1 covers 8 bases. The V gene end was trimmed by 0 bases and the J gene end by 5 bases; junction bases not matched to a gene: 8. The CDR3 is 16 residues long. Germline-derived CDR1 and CDR2 are SEHNR and FQNEAQ (reference sequence). CDR3 DNA: TGTGCCAGCAGCTTAGCGCGGCAGGGGGCGCGGGAGACCCAGTACTTC. It specifies CASSLARQGARETQYF.

There are many counts of this clonotype. The V gene is TRBV27, the J gene TRBJ2-2; TRBD2 aligns across 11 bases. The CDR3 totals 16 residues. Germline V gives CDR1 MNHEY, CDR2 SMNVEV (reference sequence). With 3 bases clipped from V and 8 bases from J, the junction kept 8 bases outside the gene matches. The DNA for the CDR3 is TGTGCCAGCAGTTTTGGGGGACTAGCGGCCGATGGGGAGCTGTTTTTT. Translation: CASSFGGLAADGELFF.

The chain links TRBV20-1 to TRBJ2-5; 7 bases fit TRBD1. CDR3 length: 16 residues. Trimming took 5 bases from V and 2 from J; bases not matched to a gene: 14. Per the germline V gene, CDR1 is DFQATT and CDR2 is SNEGSKA (reference sequence). CDR3 nucleotides: TGCAGTGCTCGAATCCGGGACAGAATAAATCAAGAGACCCAGTACTTC. Protein: CSARIRDRINQETQYF.

V usage is TRBV4-1 and J usage is TRBJ2-7; 7 positions agree with TRBD1. The V gene's germline CDR1 is MGHRA and CDR2 YSYEKL. This CDR3 has 15 amino acids. After removal of 0 bases from V and 3 bases from J, the junction contained 5 bases not matched to a gene. DNA of the CDR3: TGCGCCAGCAGCCAAGATCCAGGGGGAGTCTACGAGCAGTACTTC. Amino acid sequence: CASSQDPGGVYEQYF.

The J gene is TRBJ2-5, the V gene TRBV18; D is unclear. The CDR3 runs 14 residues. The V and J ends lost 0 bases and 5 bases respectively, with 10 bases between them. The germline V gene encodes CDR1 KGHSH and CDR2 LQKENI. The CDR3 loop is CASSPPIQGETQYF. CDR3 DNA: TGTGCCAGCTCACCACCAATTCAAGGGGAGACCCAGTACTTC.

The gene calls are TRBV7-6 and TRBJ2-3, with a possible D match to TRBD2 (6 bases). This CDR3 has 17 amino acids. Germline CDR1 and CDR2: SGHVS and FNYEAQ. The V and J ends lost 1 base and 1 base respectively, with 15 bases between them. Written as DNA, the CDR3 is TGTGCCAGCAGCTTAGTGTCGGGGGAGGATGGCACAGATACGCAGTATTTT. Its translation is CASSLVSGEDGTDTQYF.

This clonotype was picked up one time. The CDR3 DNA is TGCGCCAGCAGCCAAAGGGGGGGGACTTTTGGGTGCGAGCAGTACGTC. It codes for CASSQRGGTFGCEQYV. This chain links TRBV4-1 with TRBJ2-7, with D maybe TRBD2 (7 bases). Germline values: CDR1 MGHRA, CDR2 YSYEKL. Trimming removed 2 bases from V and 6 bases from J, with 20 bases in between. The CDR3 consists of 16 residues.

V usage is TRBV27 and J usage is TRBJ1-2; D may be TRBD1 (6 bases). Germline V gene sequence: CDR1 MNHEY, CDR2 SMNVEV (reference sequence). V lost 5 bases and J lost 5, with 15 bases in between. This CDR3 is 14 amino acids long. The DNA of the CDR3 is TGTGCCAGCAGTCCCAAACAGGGAGAATATGGCTACACCTTC. Translation gives CASSPKQGEYGYTF.

This clonotype has at least ten counts. The chain recombines TRBV7-6 with TRBJ1-1; D ambiguous. Germline V CDR1 and CDR2: SGHVS, FNYEAQ. Between the trimmed V and J ends, which lost 1 base and 7 bases, there was a span of 4 bases. This CDR3 spans 11 amino acids. CDR3 DNA sequence: TGTGCCAGCAGCTTAGACGGTGAAGCTTTCTTT. Translation: CASSLDGEAFF.

The chain combines TRBV7-3 with TRBJ1-2; 11 nucleotides align to TRBD1. Germline V CDR1 and CDR2: SGHTA, FQGTGA. V lost 5 bases and J lost 2; bases outside the gene matches: 4. This CDR3 region has 15 residues. As DNA, the CDR3 is TGTGCCAGCAGCCCAGGGACAGGGGGAAACTATGGCTACACCTTC. This gives the protein CASSPGTGGNYGYTF.

V and J are TRBV2 and TRBJ2-5, with TRBD2 matching 12 bases. Per germline, CDR1 SNHLY and CDR2 FYNNEI. Losses at the gene ends were 10 bases for V and 4 bases for J; bases not matched to a gene: 16. The CDR3 runs 17 residues. The CDR3 spells CAILTSGGESHGETQYF. CDR3 DNA sequence: TGTGCCATCCTGACTAGCGGGGGTGAAAGTCACGGAGAGACCCAGTACTTC.

This clonotype was counted a single time. This may stem from a read error, because a much larger clone lies one nucleotide away. V and J are TRBV12-3 or TRBV12-4 and TRBJ2-1; the D call may be TRBD1 or TRBD2 (5 bases each). Deletions cut 7 bases from V and 3 bases from J, with 16 bases between. There are 15 residues in the CDR3. The CDR3 loop reads CASNSWDRGYNEQFF. The CDR3, as DNA: TGTGCCAGCAACTCCTGGGACCGGGGCTACAATGAGCAGTTCTTC.

The chain employs TRBV4-1 and TRBJ2-2; the match to TRBD1 covers 8 bases. From germline, CDR1 is MGHRA and CDR2 YSYEKL. CDR3 length: 17 amino acids. V shed 0 bases, J shed 4 bases, and the junction held 7 bases outside the gene matches. CDR3 nucleotides: TGCGCCAGCAGCCAAGATGGGGGCAGGGGGCCCACCGGGGAGCTGTTTTTT. This sequence encodes CASSQDGGRGPTGELFF.

This chain uses TRBV7-6 with TRBJ2-7; 12 positions match TRBD2. The V gene's germline CDR1 is SGHVS and CDR2 FNYEAQ. This CDR3 contains 15 residues. The V segment lost 1 base and the J segment 5 bases; nucleotides outside the gene matches: 3. As DNA, the CDR3 is TGTGCCAGCAGCTTAGGACTAGCGGGGGATCACGAGCAGTACTTC. Its translation is CASSLGLAGDHEQYF. Full variable domain (outside the CDR3, taken from reference TRBV7-6 and TRBJ2-7): GAGVSQSPRYKVTKRGQDVALRCDPISGHVSLYWYRQALGQGPEFLTYFNYEAQQDKSGLPNDRFSAERPEGSISTLTIQRTEQRDSAMYRCASSLGLAGDHEQYFGPGTRLTVT.

The table lists this clonotype with many counts. CDR3 coding DNA: TGTGCCAGCAGCCTATCCTACAATGAGCAGTTCTTC. This gives the protein CASSLSYNEQFF. The chain uses TRBV7-2 and TRBJ2-1; D gene ambiguous. The germline CDR1 and CDR2 sequences are SGHTA and FQGNSA. This CDR3 region has 12 residues. The V and J ends lost 5 bases and 1 base respectively, with 3 bases between them.

CDR3 nucleotide sequence: TGCGCCAGCAGCATAAACAGGGACGAAGCTTTCTTT. This sequence encodes CASSINRDEAFF. The chain is built from TRBV5-1 and TRBJ1-1; D may be TRBD1 (6 bases). The germline gives CDR1 SGHRS, CDR2 YFSETQ. The CDR3 extends over 12 amino acids. The V and J ends lost 4 bases and 8 bases respectively, with 12 bases between them.

This clonotype was seen ten or more times. The rearrangement joins TRBV7-8 to TRBJ2-3, with 7 positions matching TRBD2. The CDR3 covers 15 residues. Germline V gene sequence: CDR1 SGHVS, CDR2 FQNEAQ. V was clipped by 3 bases and J by 3 bases; unmatched bases: 6. DNA for the CDR3: TGTGCCAGCAGCTTCCCGAGCGGGACGACAGATACGCAGTATTTT. Protein: CASSFPSGTTDTQYF. Filled out from reference TRBV7-8 and TRBJ2-3, the complete variable domain reads GAGVSQSPRYKVAKRGQDVALRCDPISGHVSLFWYQQALGQGPEFLTYFQNEAQLDKSGLPSDRFFAERPEGSVSTLKIQRTQQEDSAVYLCASSFPSGTTDTQYFGPGTRLTVL.